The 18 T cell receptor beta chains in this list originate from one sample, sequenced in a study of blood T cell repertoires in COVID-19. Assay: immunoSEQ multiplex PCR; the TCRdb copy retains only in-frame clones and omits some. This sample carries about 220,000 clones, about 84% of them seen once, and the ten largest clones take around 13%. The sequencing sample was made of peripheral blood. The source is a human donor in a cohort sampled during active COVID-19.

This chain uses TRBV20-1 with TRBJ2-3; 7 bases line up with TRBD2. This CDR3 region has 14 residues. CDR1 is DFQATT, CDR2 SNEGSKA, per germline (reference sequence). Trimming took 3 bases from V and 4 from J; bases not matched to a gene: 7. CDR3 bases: TGCAGTGCTAGTGTCGCGGGGGTTCCAGATACGCAGTATTTT. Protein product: CSASVAGVPDTQYF.

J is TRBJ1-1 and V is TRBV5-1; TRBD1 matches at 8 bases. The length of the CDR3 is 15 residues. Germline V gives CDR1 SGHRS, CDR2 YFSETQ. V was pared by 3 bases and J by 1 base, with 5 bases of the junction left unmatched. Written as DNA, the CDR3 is TGCGCCAGCAGCTCAGGGACAGGATCGAACACTGAAGCTTTCTTT. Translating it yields CASSSGTGSNTEAFF.

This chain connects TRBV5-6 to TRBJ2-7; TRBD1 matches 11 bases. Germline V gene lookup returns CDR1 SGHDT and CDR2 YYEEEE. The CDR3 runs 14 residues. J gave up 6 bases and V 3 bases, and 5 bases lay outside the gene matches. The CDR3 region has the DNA TGTGCCAGCAGCTGGGGACAGGGGGGTAGCGAGCAGTACTTC. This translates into CASSWGQGGSEQYF.

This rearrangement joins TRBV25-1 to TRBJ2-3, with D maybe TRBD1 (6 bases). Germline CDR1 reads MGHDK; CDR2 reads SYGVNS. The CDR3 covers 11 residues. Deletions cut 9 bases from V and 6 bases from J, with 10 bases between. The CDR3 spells CASAGEDTQYF. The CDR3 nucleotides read TGTGCCAGTGCAGGGGAGGATACGCAGTATTTT.

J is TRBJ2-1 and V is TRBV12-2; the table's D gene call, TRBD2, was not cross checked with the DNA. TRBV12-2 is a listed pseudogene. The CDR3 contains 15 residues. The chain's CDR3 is CASRLLAGAYNEQFF. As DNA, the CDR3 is TGTGCAAGTCGCTTACTAGCGGGAGCATACAATGAGCAGTTCTTC.

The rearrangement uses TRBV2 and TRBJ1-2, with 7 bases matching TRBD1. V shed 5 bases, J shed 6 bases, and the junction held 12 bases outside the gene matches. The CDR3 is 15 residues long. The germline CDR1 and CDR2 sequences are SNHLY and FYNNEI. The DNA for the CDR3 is TGTGCCAGCAGTCTTGGACAGGCCGCGTGGGATGGCTACACCTTC. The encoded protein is CASSLGQAAWDGYTF. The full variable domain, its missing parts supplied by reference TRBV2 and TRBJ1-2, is EPEVTQTPSHQVTQMGQEVILRCVPISNHLYFYWYRQILGQKVEFLVSFYNNEISEKSEIFDDQFSVERPDGSNFTLKIRSTKLEDSAMYFCASSLGQAAWDGYTFGSGTRLTVV.

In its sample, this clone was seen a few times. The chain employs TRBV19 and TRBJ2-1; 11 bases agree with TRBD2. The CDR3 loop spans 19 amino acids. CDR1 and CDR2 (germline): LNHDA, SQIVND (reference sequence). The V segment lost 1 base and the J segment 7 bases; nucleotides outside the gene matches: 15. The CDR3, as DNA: TGTGCCAGTAGTATAGGGTTCAGGGTAGCGGGAGGGCCCATGAATGAGCAGTTCTTC. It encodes CASSIGFRVAGGPMNEQFF.

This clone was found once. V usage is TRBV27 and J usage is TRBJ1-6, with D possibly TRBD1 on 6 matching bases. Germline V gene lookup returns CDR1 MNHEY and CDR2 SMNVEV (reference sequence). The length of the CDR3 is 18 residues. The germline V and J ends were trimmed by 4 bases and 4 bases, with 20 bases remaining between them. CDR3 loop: CASSSPGTGGLYNSPLHF. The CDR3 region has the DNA TGTGCCAGCAGTTCCCCCGGGACGGGGGGCTTGTATAATTCACCCCTCCACTTT.

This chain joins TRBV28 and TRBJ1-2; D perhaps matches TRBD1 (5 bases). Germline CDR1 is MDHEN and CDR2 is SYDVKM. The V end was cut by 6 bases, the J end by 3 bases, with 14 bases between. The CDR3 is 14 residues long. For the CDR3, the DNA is TGTGCCAGCAGAGACAGCGCGGGGGACTATGGCTACACCTTC. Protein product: CASRDSAGDYGYTF.

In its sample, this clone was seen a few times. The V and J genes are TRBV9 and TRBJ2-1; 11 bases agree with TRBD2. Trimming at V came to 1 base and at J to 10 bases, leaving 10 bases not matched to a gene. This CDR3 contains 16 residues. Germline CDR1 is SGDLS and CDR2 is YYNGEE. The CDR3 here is CASSVFSLAGGNEQFF. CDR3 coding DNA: TGTGCCAGCAGCGTATTCTCCCTAGCGGGAGGAAACGAGCAGTTCTTC.

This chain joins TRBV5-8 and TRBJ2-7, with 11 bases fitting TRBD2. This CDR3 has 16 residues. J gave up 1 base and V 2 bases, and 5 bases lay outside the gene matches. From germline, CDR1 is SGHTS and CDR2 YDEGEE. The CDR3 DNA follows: TGTGCCAGCAGCTTTCCGACTAGCGGGATTTCCTACGAGCAGTACTTC. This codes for CASSFPTSGISYEQYF.

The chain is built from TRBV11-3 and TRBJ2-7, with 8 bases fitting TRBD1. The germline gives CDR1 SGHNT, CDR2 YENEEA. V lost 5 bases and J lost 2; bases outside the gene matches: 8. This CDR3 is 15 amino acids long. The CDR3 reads CASSLRTGSAYEQYF. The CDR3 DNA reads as TGTGCCAGCAGCCTAAGGACAGGGTCGGCCTACGAGCAGTACTTC.

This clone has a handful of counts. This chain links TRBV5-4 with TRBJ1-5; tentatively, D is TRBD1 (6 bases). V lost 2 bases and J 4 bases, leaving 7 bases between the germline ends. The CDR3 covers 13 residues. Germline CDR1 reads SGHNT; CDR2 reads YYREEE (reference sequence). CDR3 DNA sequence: TGTGCCAGCAGCTTTCAGGGGAATCAGCCCCAGCATTTT. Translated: CASSFQGNQPQHF.

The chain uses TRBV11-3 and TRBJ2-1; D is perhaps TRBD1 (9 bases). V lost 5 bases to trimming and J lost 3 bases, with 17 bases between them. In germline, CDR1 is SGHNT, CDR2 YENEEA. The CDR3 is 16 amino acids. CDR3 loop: CASSPGGTGFYNEQFF. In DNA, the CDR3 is TGTGCCAGCAGCCCGGGGGGGACAGGGTTCTACAATGAGCAGTTCTTC.

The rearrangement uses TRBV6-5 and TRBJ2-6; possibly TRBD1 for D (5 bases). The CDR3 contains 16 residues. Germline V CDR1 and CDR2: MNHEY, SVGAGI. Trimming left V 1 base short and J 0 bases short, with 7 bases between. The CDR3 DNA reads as TGTGCCAGCAGTTACTTTGACAGCTCTGGGGCCAACGTCCTGACTTTC. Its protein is CASSYFDSSGANVLTF.

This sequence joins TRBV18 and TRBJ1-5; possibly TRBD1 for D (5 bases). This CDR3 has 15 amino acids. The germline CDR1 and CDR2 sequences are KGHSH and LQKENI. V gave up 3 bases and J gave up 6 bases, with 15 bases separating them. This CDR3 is CASSPAEGAGQPQHF. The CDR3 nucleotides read TGTGCCAGCTCACCGGCCGAAGGGGCAGGTCAGCCCCAGCATTTT.

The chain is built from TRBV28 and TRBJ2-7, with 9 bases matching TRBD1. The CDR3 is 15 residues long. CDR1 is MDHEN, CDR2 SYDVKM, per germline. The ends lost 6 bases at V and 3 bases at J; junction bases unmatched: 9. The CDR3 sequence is CASSWDREDRYEQYF. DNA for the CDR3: TGTGCCAGCAGCTGGGACAGGGAGGATCGCTACGAGCAGTACTTC. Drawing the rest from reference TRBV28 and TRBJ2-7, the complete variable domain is DVKVTQSSRYLVKRTGEKVFLECVQDMDHENMFWYRQDPGLGLRLIYFSYDVKMKEKGDIPEGYSVSREKKERFSLILESASTNQTSMYLCASSWDREDRYEQYFGPGTRLTVT.

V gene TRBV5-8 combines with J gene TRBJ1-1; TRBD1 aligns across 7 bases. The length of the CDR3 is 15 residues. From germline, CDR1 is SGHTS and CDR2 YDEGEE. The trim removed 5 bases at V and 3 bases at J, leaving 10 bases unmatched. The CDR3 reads CASRRSGQVDTEAFF. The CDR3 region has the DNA TGTGCCAGCAGGCGATCTGGACAGGTTGACACTGAAGCTTTCTTT.